Shown below are 7 T cell receptor beta chains from a single sample sequenced in a study of cytomegalovirus exposure and HLA in healthy donors. The study ran its PCR with 60 Vbeta and 13 Jbeta primers. TCRdb's table, derived via immunoSEQ multiplex PCR, lists solely in-frame clones and lacks some. The data contain some 80,000 clones, around 79% of them seen just once; the ten biggest clones take up over 4.5%. The sample comprised PBMCs. The receptors here all came from a man younger than 35 in good health and CMV-seropositive.

This clone was counted between two and nine times. The V gene is TRBV4-2, the J gene TRBJ2-3; no clear D gene. Trimming removed 3 bases from V and 4 bases from J, with 5 bases in between. Per germline, CDR1 LGHNA and CDR2 YNFKEQ. The CDR3 runs to 12 residues. The CDR3 bases are TGTGCCAGCAGCCATCAGTCAGATACGCAGTATTTT. Translation: CASSHQSDTQYF.

V and J are TRBV6-1 and TRBJ2-5; 9 nucleotides agree with TRBD2. V was pared by 4 bases and J by 4 bases, with 7 bases of the junction left unmatched. Germline V gene sequence: CDR1 MNHNS, CDR2 SASEGT. The CDR3 sequence is 15 residues long. In DNA, the CDR3 is TGTGCCAGCAGTGCTAGCGGGACGGTGGCAGAGACCCAGTACTTC. Protein sequence: CASSASGTVAETQYF.

This clone was counted a single time. The J gene is TRBJ1-2, the V gene TRBV10-3; 7 bases fit TRBD1. J was trimmed by 3 bases and V by 4 bases; bases with no gene match: 5. From germline, CDR1 is ENHRY and CDR2 SYGVKD. The CDR3 sequence is 14 residues long. CDR3 coding DNA: TGTGCCATCAGTGTTGACAGGGAGGACTATGGCTACACCTTC. It is translated as CAISVDREDYGYTF.

J is TRBJ1-4 and V is TRBV6-1, with 9 bases matching TRBD1. Per germline, CDR1 MNHNS and CDR2 SASEGT. The CDR3 totals 18 residues. With 3 bases clipped from V and 0 bases from J, the junction kept 8 bases outside the gene matches. The CDR3 is CASSDLPRQGATNEKLFF. In DNA form, the CDR3 reads TGTGCCAGCAGTGACCTACCACGACAGGGGGCAACTAATGAAAAACTGTTTTTT.

This chain connects TRBV7-2 to TRBJ2-7; 8 nucleotides align to TRBD2. This CDR3 is built from 13 residues. V lost 6 bases and J lost 3; bases outside the gene matches: 4. Germline CDR1 SGHTA, CDR2 FQGNSA. The CDR3 is CASRPRGGYEQYF. As DNA, the CDR3 is TGTGCCAGCAGGCCCCGGGGGGGCTACGAGCAGTACTTC. Variable domain in full (rest from reference TRBV7-2 and TRBJ2-7): GAGVSQSPSNKVTEKGKDVELRCDPISGHTALYWYRQSLGQGLEFLIYFQGNSAPDKSGLPSDRFSAERTGGSVSTLTIQRTQQEDSAVYLCASRPRGGYEQYFGPGTRLTVT.

Here the CDR3 DNA reads TGTGCCAGCAGCTTAGCCAGTGGAAACACCATATATTTT. This sequence encodes CASSLASGNTIYF. The gene calls are TRBV7-9 and TRBJ1-3; D is undetermined. The CDR3 runs to 13 residues. Germline loops: CDR1 SEHNR, CDR2 FQNEAQ (reference sequence). Trimming took 0 bases from V and 3 from J, leaving 3 bases between them.

This chain connects TRBV19 to TRBJ2-2; D may be TRBD1 (6 bases). Deletions cut 4 bases from V and 1 base from J, with 13 bases between. The CDR3 totals 16 residues. CDR1 and CDR2 from the germline V gene are LNHDA and SQIVND (reference sequence). In DNA form, the CDR3 reads TGTGCCAGTAGTACCCCGCCGGGACAGAACACCGGGGAGCTGTTTTTT. Translated: CASSTPPGQNTGELFF.